The 26 T cell receptor beta chains presented below share a single source sample, sequenced in a study of blood T cell repertoires in COVID-19. Profiling relied on immunoSEQ multiplex PCR, and the TCRdb table lists in-frame clones only, not all of them. The sample lists hundreds of thousands of clones, around nine tenths occurring once. Sequenced sample: PBMCs or T cells enriched from blood (not recorded which). These TCRs come from a woman aged 18-29 years who had been exposed to COVID-19.

The chain recombines TRBV5-1 with TRBJ2-1; 9 positions match TRBD1. Per the germline V gene, CDR1 is SGHRS and CDR2 is YFSETQ. V trimming: 3 bases; J trimming: 9 bases; junction bases outside the gene matches: 1. The CDR3 has 12 amino acids. CDR3 loop: CASSWTGVEQFF. CDR3 sequence (DNA): TGCGCCAGCAGCTGGACAGGGGTTGAGCAGTTCTTC.

This chain joins TRBV27 and TRBJ2-3; 14 bases are a match to TRBD2. This CDR3 contains 16 residues. CDR1 is MNHEY and CDR2 is SMNVEV in the germline V gene (reference sequence). Trimming cost V 6 bases and J 5 bases; bases outside gene matches: 7. DNA of the CDR3: TGTGCCAGCAGCCAGGGACTAGCGGGAGCAATAGATACGCAGTATTTT. This sequence encodes CASSQGLAGAIDTQYF.

The chain has TRBV9 and TRBJ2-2; 12 bases fit TRBD2. V dropped 6 bases and J dropped 4; count of bases not matched to a gene: 13. Germline loops: CDR1 SGDLS, CDR2 YYNGEE. CDR3 length: 18 residues. The CDR3 coding sequence is TGTGCCAGCACTAACCCGACTAGCGGGAGCGTCGGCACCGGGGAGCTGTTTTTT. It translates to CASTNPTSGSVGTGELFF.

The chain carries TRBV10-1 and TRBJ2-5; TRBD1 aligns across 9 bases. V trimming: 6 bases; J trimming: 2 bases; junction bases outside the gene matches: 10. The CDR3 length is 16 residues. CDR1 is WNHNN and CDR2 is SYGVQD in the germline V gene (reference sequence). The CDR3 DNA follows: TGCGCCAGCAGCGTAACCCCCGGGACAGGGCAAGAGACCCAGTACTTC. It codes for CASSVTPGTGQETQYF.

The chain has TRBV27 and TRBJ2-5; tentative D call: TRBD1 (6 bases). The germline V gene has CDR1 MNHEY and CDR2 SMNVEV (reference sequence). V was clipped by 3 bases and J by 2 bases, with 16 bases between them. The CDR3 runs to 16 residues. The CDR3 is CASSLRQARGQETQYF. The CDR3 coding sequence is TGTGCCAGCAGTTTGCGACAGGCGAGGGGGCAAGAGACCCAGTACTTC.

The V and J genes are TRBV2 and TRBJ1-4; 7 nucleotides match TRBD1. The junction had 1 base not matched to a gene; V was cut back by 7 bases and J by 2 bases. This CDR3 is built from 13 residues. Germline-derived CDR1 and CDR2 are SNHLY and FYNNEI. The CDR3 loop reads CASMGQTNEKLFF. As DNA, the CDR3 is TGTGCCAGCATGGGACAGACTAATGAAAAACTGTTTTTT.

The CDR3 bases are TGTGCCAGCAGGCCAGGTCTCACTGAAGCTTTCTTT. Translated: CASRPGLTEAFF. J is TRBJ1-1 and V is TRBV2; D remains unclear. V was shortened by 6 bases and J by 4 bases, with 9 bases between the two germline ends. The CDR3 extends over 12 amino acids. Per the germline V gene, CDR1 is SNHLY and CDR2 is FYNNEI.

This chain links TRBV19 with TRBJ2-5, with 9 bases fitting TRBD1. The CDR3 length is 16 residues. V lost 2 bases to trimming and J lost 10 bases; unmatched junction nucleotides: 14. Germline lookup yields CDR1 LNHDA and CDR2 SQIVND (reference sequence). CDR3 sequence: CASSISPWDRAYGQYF. CDR3 sequence (DNA): TGTGCCAGTAGTATAAGTCCTTGGGACAGGGCATATGGCCAGTACTTC.

Turning to this clone: The identical CDR3 is also encoded by other nucleotide sequences in the sample. The gene calls are TRBV3-1 (or the pseudogene TRBV3-2) and TRBJ1-4, with D possibly matching TRBD1 (5 bases). The length of the CDR3 is 13 residues. Germline V CDR1 and CDR2: LGHDT, YNNKEL (reference sequence). V lost 4 bases to trimming and J lost 7 bases, with 10 bases between them. The CDR3 region has the DNA TGTGCCAGCAGCCCCGGCGGGGGTGAAAAACTGTTTTTT. This gives the protein CASSPGGGEKLFF.

As for this clone: A read error may account for a junction end that differs from germline. The gene calls are TRBV20-1 and TRBJ2-7; maybe TRBD2 (6 bases). There are 11 residues in the CDR3. Per germline, CDR1 DFQATT and CDR2 SNEGSKA (reference sequence). CDR3 nucleotide sequence: TGCAGTGCTACCGAACCGGGACTTCATCGGTTC. This translates into CSATEPGLHRF.

The chain couples TRBV5-6 to TRBJ1-1; D possibly corresponds to TRBD1 (5 bases). The length of the CDR3 is 14 residues. V shed 0 bases and J shed 0 bases, with 6 bases lying between them. Germline loops: CDR1 SGHDT, CDR2 YYEEEE. Written as DNA, the CDR3 is TGTGCCAGCAGCTTGGTCAGGGTGAACACTGAAGCTTTCTTT. Protein product: CASSLVRVNTEAFF.

This clone was observed once. V gene TRBV18 combines with J gene TRBJ1-2, with D possibly being TRBD1 (5 bases). Germline assignment: CDR1 KGHSH and CDR2 LQKENI. V lost 2 bases and J lost 4, with 11 bases in between. The CDR3 runs 14 residues. The CDR3 spells CASSPAGKAYGYTF. Written as DNA, the CDR3 is TGTGCCAGCTCACCAGCAGGGAAGGCCTATGGCTACACCTTC.

This sequence joins TRBV27 and TRBJ1-2, with no clear D. The CDR3 sequence is 14 residues long. Germline CDR1 reads MNHEY; CDR2 reads SMNVEV (reference sequence). Trimming took off 3 bases at V and 5 bases at J, with 13 bases between the two ends. CDR3 in amino acids: CASSFHGEGYGYTF. CDR3 coding DNA: TGTGCCAGCAGTTTCCACGGGGAGGGATATGGCTACACCTTC.

The gene calls are TRBV11-2 and TRBJ1-1; D is undetermined. Germline CDR1 is SGHAT and CDR2 is FQNNGV. The CDR3 covers 14 residues. Trimming took off 2 bases at V and 0 bases at J, with 7 bases between the two ends. CDR3 sequence reads: CASSLLTLNTEAFF. Here the CDR3 DNA reads TGTGCCAGCAGCTTACTTACATTGAACACTGAAGCTTTCTTT. Full variable domain (missing parts from reference TRBV11-2 and TRBJ1-1): EAGVAQSPRYKIIEKRQSVAFWCNPISGHATLYWYQQILGQGPKLLIQFQNNGVVDDSQLPKDRFSAERLKGVDSTLKIQPAKLEDSAVYLCASSLLTLNTEAFFGQGTRLTVV.

The V call is TRBV7-6, the J call TRBJ2-2; 12 bases fit TRBD2. Germline V gene data show CDR1 as SGHVS and CDR2 as FNYEAQ. V gave up 5 bases and J gave up 2 bases; unmatched junction bases: 6. The CDR3 consists of 17 residues. Here the CDR3 DNA reads TGTGCCAGCAGCGTCTCTAGCGGGGGGGCTAACACCGGGGAGCTGTTTTTT. Translating gives CASSVSSGGANTGELFF. Looking up the rest from reference TRBV7-6 and TRBJ2-2 gives the full variable domain: GAGVSQSPRYKVTKRGQDVALRCDPISGHVSLYWYRQALGQGPEFLTYFNYEAQQDKSGLPNDRFSAERPEGSISTLTIQRTEQRDSAMYRCASSVSSGGANTGELFFGEGSRLTVL.

V usage is TRBV3-1 (or the pseudogene TRBV3-2) and J usage is TRBJ2-2; TRBD2 matches at 15 bases. CDR3 length equals 17 residues. The junction had 3 bases not matched to a gene; V was cut back by 2 bases and J by 5 bases. The V gene's germline CDR1 is LGHDT and CDR2 YNNKEL (reference sequence). CDR3 nucleotide sequence: TGTGCCAGCAGCCAATTCGGGACTAGCGGGGGGACCGGGGAGCTGTTTTTT. Translated: CASSQFGTSGGTGELFF.

This rearrangement joins TRBV7-9 to TRBJ1-6; D uncertain. The CDR3 runs 14 residues. Germline lookup yields CDR1 SEHNR and CDR2 FQNEAQ (reference sequence). Trimming took off 1 base at V and 8 bases at J, with 9 bases between the two ends. CDR3 protein: CASSLESGYSPLHF. CDR3 coding DNA: TGTGCCAGCAGCTTAGAAAGCGGCTATTCACCCCTCCACTTT.

The chain is built from TRBV28 and TRBJ2-1; 7 bases align to TRBD2. With V trimmed by 6 bases and J by 6 bases, 11 bases remained unmatched. The V gene's germline CDR1 is MDHEN and CDR2 SYDVKM. The CDR3 consists of 15 residues. CDR3 in amino acids: CASRGGTILGNEQFF. In nucleotides, the CDR3 is TGTGCCAGCAGGGGGGGGACTATTTTGGGCAATGAGCAGTTCTTC.

V and J are TRBV9 and TRBJ2-7, with TRBD1 matching 7 bases. This CDR3 region has 13 residues. After removal of 7 bases from V and 5 bases from J, the junction contained 9 bases not matched to a gene. Germline V lookup: CDR1 SGDLS, CDR2 YYNGEE. For the CDR3, the DNA is TGTGCCAGCTTAACAGGGGTCTTCAACGAGCAGTACTTC. This gives the protein CASLTGVFNEQYF.

The chain has TRBV19 and TRBJ2-1; the match to TRBD2 covers 10 bases. This CDR3 spans 15 amino acids. V was clipped by 4 bases and J by 5 bases; unmatched bases: 5. Germline values: CDR1 LNHDA, CDR2 SQIVND (reference sequence). The CDR3 DNA reads TGTGCCAGTAGTACACGGACTAGCGGAAACAATGAGCAGTTCTTC. It is translated as CASSTRTSGNNEQFF. The full variable domain, with the rest looked up from reference TRBV19 and TRBJ2-1, is DGGITQSPKYLFRKEGQNVTLSCEQNLNHDAMYWYRQDPGQGLRLIYYSQIVNDFQKGDIAEGYSVSREKKESFPLTVTSAQKNPTAFYLCASSTRTSGNNEQFFGPGTRLTVL.

The CDR3 DNA follows: TGTGCCAGCAGTAGGGACAGGGGAGTAGGGGGCTACACCTTC. This codes for CASSRDRGVGGYTF. The genes are TRBV6-5 and TRBJ1-2; 10 bases line up with TRBD1. Trimming at V came to 5 bases and at J to 8 bases, leaving 8 bases not matched to a gene. The CDR3 runs to 14 residues. Germline lookup yields CDR1 MNHEY and CDR2 SVGAGI.

The chain recombines TRBV9 with TRBJ2-2, with D tentatively TRBD1 (6 bases). V was cut by 3 bases and J by 6 bases, with 21 bases left in between. The germline V gene has CDR1 SGDLS and CDR2 YYNGEE. This CDR3 region has 17 residues. The CDR3 DNA reads as TGTGCCAGCAGCGCTCAACAGGGCGTGAAAATCTCCGGGGAGCTGTTTTTT. This translates into CASSAQQGVKISGELFF.

The rearrangement uses TRBV15 and TRBJ2-7; TRBD2 aligns across 13 bases. Per the germline V gene, CDR1 is LNHNV and CDR2 is YYDKDF (reference sequence). The CDR3 length is 20 residues. After removal of 3 bases from V and 0 bases from J, the junction contained 14 bases not matched to a gene. CDR3 coding DNA: TGTGCCACCAGCAGTACCATACTAGCGGGGGGGTCCAGCAGCTCCTACGAGCAGTACTTC. Its protein product is CATSSTILAGGSSSSYEQYF.

This sequence joins TRBV19 and TRBJ1-1; D remains ambiguous. The ends were cut back, 6 bases at V and 0 bases at J, with 8 bases in the middle. Germline V lookup: CDR1 LNHDA, CDR2 SQIVND (reference sequence). This CDR3 is 13 amino acids long. The CDR3 DNA reads TGTGCCAGTAGGAAGGAGGTGAACACTGAAGCTTTCTTT. As protein: CASRKEVNTEAFF.

The DNA of the CDR3 is TGTGCCAGCAGCTTATTTGCAGCGGGGGGGCCGGAGACCCAGTACTTC. It specifies CASSLFAAGGPETQYF. The V and J genes are TRBV7-9 and TRBJ2-5, with 10 bases matching TRBD2. CDR3 size: 16 residues. Per germline, CDR1 SEHNR and CDR2 FQNEAQ (reference sequence). V dropped 2 bases and J dropped 5; count of bases not matched to a gene: 8.

The chain has TRBV7-6 and TRBJ1-1; the D is unclear. V lost 5 bases and J lost 1, with 8 bases in between. The CDR3 runs to 13 residues. Per germline, CDR1 SGHVS and CDR2 FNYEAQ. The CDR3 protein is CASSLQRNTEAFF. For the CDR3, the DNA is TGTGCCAGCAGCCTACAGAGGAACACTGAAGCTTTCTTT. Full variable domain (missing parts from reference TRBV7-6 and TRBJ1-1): GAGVSQSPRYKVTKRGQDVALRCDPISGHVSLYWYRQALGQGPEFLTYFNYEAQQDKSGLPNDRFSAERPEGSISTLTIQRTEQRDSAMYRCASSLQRNTEAFFGQGTRLTVV.